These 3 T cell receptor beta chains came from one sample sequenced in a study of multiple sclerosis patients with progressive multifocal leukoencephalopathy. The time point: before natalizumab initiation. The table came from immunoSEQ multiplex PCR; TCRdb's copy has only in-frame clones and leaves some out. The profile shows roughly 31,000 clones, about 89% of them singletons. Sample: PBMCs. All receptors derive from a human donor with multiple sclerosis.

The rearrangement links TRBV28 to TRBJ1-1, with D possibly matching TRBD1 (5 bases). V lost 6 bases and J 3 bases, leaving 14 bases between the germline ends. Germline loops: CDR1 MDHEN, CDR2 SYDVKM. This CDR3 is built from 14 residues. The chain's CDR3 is CASRPLGGDTEAFF. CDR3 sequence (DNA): TGTGCCAGCAGGCCCCTGGGGGGGGACACTGAAGCTTTCTTT.

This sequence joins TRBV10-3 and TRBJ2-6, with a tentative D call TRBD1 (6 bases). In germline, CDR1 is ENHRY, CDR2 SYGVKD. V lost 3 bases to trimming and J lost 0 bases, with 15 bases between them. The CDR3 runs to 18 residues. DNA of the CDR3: TGTGCCATCAGTGACGAGGGGGTCCCCATCTCTGGGGCCAACGTCCTGACTTTC. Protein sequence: CAISDEGVPISGANVLTF.

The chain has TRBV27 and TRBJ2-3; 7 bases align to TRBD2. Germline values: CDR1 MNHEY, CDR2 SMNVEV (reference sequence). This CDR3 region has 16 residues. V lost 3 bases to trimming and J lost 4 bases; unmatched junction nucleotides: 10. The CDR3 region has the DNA TGTGCCAGCAGTTTTGGTGGGAGGGCTCGCGCAGATACGCAGTATTTT. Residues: CASSFGGRARADTQYF.